This T cell receptor (beta chain) derives from a study of beta chain features in type 1 diabetes (dated by TCRdb to 2017 to 2018). In the study overall: No differences in mean age, gender distribution, total cell number or subset yield were found between patients and healthy donors. Whereas all 30 or so donors provided naive and central memory subsets, regulatory and stem cell-like memory subsets were isolated from just 8 patients and roughly 8 healthy donors. The study compared TCRB repertoires of sorted circulating CD4+ T cell subsets between recently diagnosed type 1 diabetes patients and matched healthy donors. A total of roughly 98,000,000 sorted cells were examined across all samples, and a strong correlation was observed between cell number per subset and RNA yield. The research as a whole found: In all four CD4+ subsets, TCRB CDR3 length was moderately but significantly shorter in type 1 diabetes patients. Because small numbers of individuals were included in the HLA sub-analyses, any influence of HLA type on TCRB rearrangement was left unresolved. At VDJ recombination sites, type 1 diabetes patients had fewer insertions and more deleted nucleotides, which implies abnormalities in thymic rearrangement. Sequencing cDNA rather than genomic DNA could over-represent highly expressing activated cells, although activation and CD3 levels did not differ between groups. Naive, central memory and regulatory TCRB repertoires appeared to be more alike among patients than among healthy donors. PCR might favor shorter templates, but patient and control samples were amplified and corrected together, so any skew would affect both groups equally.

From each donor, a single peripheral blood sample of approximately 0.11 L on average was drawn into heparinised tubes. Naive, central memory, regulatory and stem cell-like memory CD4+ T cells were sorted on a BD FACSAria II using a panel including CD45RO, CCR7, CD25, CD127, CD95 and CD27. All sorted populations exceeded 95% purity. PBMCs were isolated right away by Lymphoprep density gradient centrifugation and were stained directly, without culture. So that batch effects would be minimized, each experiment stained and sorted samples in pairs, pairing one healthy donor with one patient. This clone was observed a few times. No antigen is known for it. It has no much larger one-base neighbor in the sample; base qualities were not kept. Measured from the cysteine to the phenylalanine, the CDR3 is 13 residues long. Only the CDR3 DNA is retained, 39 bases long and in frame from the first base. V loses 4 bases, J loses 2 bases, and the germline ends lie 11 bases apart. CDR1 and CDR2, looked up from the germline V gene (reference sequence), are GTSNPN and SVGIG.

The entire isolated RNA was reverse transcribed using the High Capacity cDNA Reverse Transcription Kit, and thus expressed TCRB transcripts were sequenced. Deep immunoSEQ sequencing was applied to naive, central memory and regulatory T cell samples, giving an average of roughly 3.5 million total reads per sample. Sorted cells were lysed in RLT buffer, and RNA was extracted using DNase-treated RNeasy Micro or Mini kits according to cell number. To prevent cross-contamination, every cell subset was processed on its own, while patient and healthy donor samples were processed together. The immunoSEQ multiplex PCR was used to amplify TCRB sequences from cDNA, generating 87-bp fragments that spanned the CDR3 region. Amplicons were sequenced on the Illumina HiSeq platform. As for how the authors treated the data: PCR bias was computationally corrected using synthetic template baselines, reads within Hamming distance 2 were collapsed, and singletons that could not be merged were discarded. Reads were aligned against IMGT so that V, D and J genes, CDR3 length and insertions or deletions at six rearrangement sites could be assigned. Clonotype counts were normalized to sorted cell number within each subset before computing true diversity and Gini coefficients with the tcR R package. Repertoire sharing was quantified using the overlap coefficient calculated on TCRB nucleotide sequences. As a proxy for the pre-selection repertoire, out-of-frame TCRB sequences from naive cells were analyzed. TCRdb's version of the immuneACCESS table is confined to in-frame rearrangements and falls short of the full clone set. An unresolved V gene accounts for under half of the shortfall where checked; the remainder is of unknown origin. V and J calls and clone size come straight from that table; D and trimming were deduced from the DNA. The sample contains hundreds of thousands of clones, around 68% of them found a single time. The biggest ten clones account for approximately 0.053% of the sample.

The sequencing input was naive CD4+ T cells from blood. This specimen's cell subset or site label, interpreted: true naive CD4+ T cells. The clonotype comes from a man between 25 and 39 years old in good health. The chain couples TRBV30 to TRBJ1-2, with a tentative D gene TRBD1 over 5 matching bases. The CDR3 has the sequence CAWTAQGNYGYTF. The DNA sequence reads TGTGCCTGGACGGCCCAGGGAAACTATGGCTACACCTTC.